This TCR beta chain derives from a study of cytomegalovirus exposure and HLA in healthy donors. On the study more broadly: The 95 to 150 validation repertoires, a later analysis reported, used the same platform as the approximately 630 first-cohort repertoires. Study outcomes and limitations: A list of roughly 160 TCR beta chains associated with cytomegalovirus was given.

Comment on this clone: Its target is unknown.

Assay used: immunoSEQ multiplex PCR; TCRdb lists only in-frame clones, some missing. The repertoire has under 200,000 clones, about 86% of them found once; the top ten carry 4.5% to 7%. Germline loops: CDR1 SGHDT, CDR2 YYEEEE. Trimming removed 1 base from V and 7 bases from J, with 11 bases in between. The CDR3 runs to 14 residues. The rearrangement joins TRBV5-6 to TRBJ1-4; D gene unclear. The sequenced sample consisted of PBMCs. The TCR sequence derives from a woman aged 25-40 years in good health and CMV-seronegative. CDR3: CASSLNEAGEKLFF. DNA for the CDR3: TGTGCCAGCAGCTTGAATGAGGCGGGTGAAAAACTGTTTTTT. Supplemented by reference TRBV5-6 and TRBJ1-4, the full variable domain reads DAGVTQSPTHLIKTRGQQVTLRCSPKSGHDTVSWYQQALGQGPQFIFQYYEEEERQRGNFPDRFSGHQFPNYSSELNVNALLLGDSALYLCASSLNEAGEKLFFGSGTQLSVL.